A single sample is the source of the 2 T cell receptor beta chains below, sequenced in a study of T cells after yellow fever vaccination. One entry per CDR3 protein results from TCRdb running MiXCR on the 5' RACE reads. The sample consists of 250,000 to 300,000 distinct CDR3 sequences, under 15% of them appearing once. The sequencing here drew on CD4+ T cells sorted from PBMCs, taken 45 days after the yellow fever booster vaccination. The origin of the receptors is a young man who received the YFV17D yellow fever vaccine.

In its sample, this clonotype was seen a few times. The chain uses TRBV18 and TRBJ2-5; no clear D. Germline V gives CDR1 KGHSH, CDR2 LQKENI. The V end lost 5 bases, the J end lost 2 bases, and 15 bases lay between the germline ends. The CDR3 covers 15 residues. The CDR3 DNA follows: TGTGCCAGCTCAGAATTCGACGGTACGCAAGAGACCCAGTACTTC. It specifies CASSEFDGTQETQYF.

This clonotype was picked up a small number of times. The J gene is TRBJ2-3, the V gene TRBV4-3; a possible D gene is TRBD2 (6 bases). Trimming took 4 bases from V and 0 from J, leaving 11 bases between them. From germline, CDR1 is LGHNA and CDR2 YSLEER. There are 15 residues in the CDR3. The CDR3 DNA follows: TGCGCCAGCAGCCTCGTGCGGGATAGCACAGATACGCAGTATTTT. It translates to CASSLVRDSTDTQYF.